The entry below gives a single T cell receptor beta chain sequence along with its context. Its target is not known. The table came from immunoSEQ multiplex PCR; TCRdb's copy has only in-frame clones and leaves some out. Of around 8,600 clones in the sample, around 78% are singletons; the top ten hold less than 5%. The V gene lost 6 bases and the J gene lost 3 bases, with 12 bases spanning the gap. The CDR3 consists of 13 residues. The germline CDR1 and CDR2 sequences are LNHDA and SQIVND (reference sequence). This sample stems from a study of T cell repertoires in ileal Crohn's disease. About the research overall: About 36% were active smokers at surgery; median disease duration was roughly 7.9 years. Thiopurines (11) or anti-TNF agents (roughly 17) were given postoperatively to about half.

General study results and limits: Every patient over 26.8% clonality showed endoscopic recurrence.

This sequence joins TRBV19 and TRBJ2-7, with TRBD2 as a possible D gene (5 bases). This TCR derives from an adult with Crohn's disease. The specimen was ileal tissue. The CDR3 reads CASSPYRDYEQYF. Written as DNA, the CDR3 is TGTGCCAGTAGCCCGTACCGGGACTACGAGCAGTACTTC.